This T cell receptor beta chain was obtained from a study of cytomegalovirus exposure and HLA in healthy donors. Clones were read by immunoSEQ multiplex PCR, and TCRdb kept only the in-frame ones, dropping some. The table has 70,000 to 75,000 clones, 94% seen once. A word on this clone: Its matching antigen is unknown.

The germline V gene has CDR1 MNHNY and CDR2 SVGAGI (reference sequence). Unmatched junction bases numbered 1, after V lost 2 bases and J lost 7 bases. The CDR3 has 14 amino acids. Study findings and constraints: Specificity of a few CMV-associated chains for CMV antigens was verified in vitro.

What was sequenced was PBMCs. The TCR comes from a woman aged 18 to 35 in good health and CMV-seropositive. This chain connects TRBV6-6 to TRBJ1-6, with 8 positions matching TRBD1. CDR3 residues: CASSYPGGNSPLHF. The CDR3 bases are TGTGCCAGCAGTTACCCAGGGGGCAATTCACCCCTCCACTTT.